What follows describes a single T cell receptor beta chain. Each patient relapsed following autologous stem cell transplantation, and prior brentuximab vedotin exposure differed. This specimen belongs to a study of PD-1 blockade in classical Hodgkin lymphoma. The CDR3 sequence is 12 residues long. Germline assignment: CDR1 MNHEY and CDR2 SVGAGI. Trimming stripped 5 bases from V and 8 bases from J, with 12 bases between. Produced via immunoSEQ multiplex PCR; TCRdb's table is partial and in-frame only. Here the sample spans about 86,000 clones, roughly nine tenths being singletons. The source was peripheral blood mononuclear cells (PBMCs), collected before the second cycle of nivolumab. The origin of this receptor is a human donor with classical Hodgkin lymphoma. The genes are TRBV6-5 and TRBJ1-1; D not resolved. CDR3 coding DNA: TGTGCCAGCAGTACCTCCCGGCTCGAAGCTTTCTTT. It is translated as CASSTSRLEAFF.